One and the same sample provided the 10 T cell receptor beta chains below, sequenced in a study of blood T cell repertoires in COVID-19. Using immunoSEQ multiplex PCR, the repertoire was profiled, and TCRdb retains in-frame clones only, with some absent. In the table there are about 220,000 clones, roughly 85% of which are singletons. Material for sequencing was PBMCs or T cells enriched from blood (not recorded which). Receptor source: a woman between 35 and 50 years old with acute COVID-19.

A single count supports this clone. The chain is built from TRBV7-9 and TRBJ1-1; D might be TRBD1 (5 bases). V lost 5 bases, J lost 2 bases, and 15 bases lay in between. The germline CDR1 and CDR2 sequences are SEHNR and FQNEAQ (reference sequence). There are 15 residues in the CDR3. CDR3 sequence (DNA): TGTGCCAGCAGCGATCCTGGGGGGGTAAACACTGAAGCTTTCTTT. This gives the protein CASSDPGGVNTEAFF.

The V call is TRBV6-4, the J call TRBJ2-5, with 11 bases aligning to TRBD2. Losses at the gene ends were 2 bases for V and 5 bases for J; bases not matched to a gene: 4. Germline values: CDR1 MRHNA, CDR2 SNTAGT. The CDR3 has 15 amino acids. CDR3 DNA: TGTGCCAGCAGTGACGTAGCGGGGGGGCTTGAGACCCAGTACTTC. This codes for CASSDVAGGLETQYF.

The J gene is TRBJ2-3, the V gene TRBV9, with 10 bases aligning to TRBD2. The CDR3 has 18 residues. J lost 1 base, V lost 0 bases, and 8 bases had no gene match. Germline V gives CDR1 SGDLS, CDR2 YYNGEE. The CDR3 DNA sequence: TGTGCCAGCAGCGTAGAAGCGGGGGGGAACTTTGGCACAGATACGCAGTATTTT. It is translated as CASSVEAGGNFGTDTQYF. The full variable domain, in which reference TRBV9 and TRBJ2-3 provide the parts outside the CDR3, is DSGVTQTPKHLITATGQRVTLRCSPRSGDLSVYWYQQSLDQGLQFLIQYYNGEERAKGNILERFSAQQFPDLHSELNLSSLELGDSALYFCASSVEAGGNFGTDTQYFGPGTRLTVL.

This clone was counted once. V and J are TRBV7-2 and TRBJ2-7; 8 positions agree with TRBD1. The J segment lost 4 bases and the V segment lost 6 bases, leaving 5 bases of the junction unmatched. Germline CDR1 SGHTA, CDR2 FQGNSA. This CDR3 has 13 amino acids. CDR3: CASRAGGRYEQYF. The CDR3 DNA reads TGTGCCAGCAGAGCAGGGGGCAGGTACGAGCAGTACTTC.

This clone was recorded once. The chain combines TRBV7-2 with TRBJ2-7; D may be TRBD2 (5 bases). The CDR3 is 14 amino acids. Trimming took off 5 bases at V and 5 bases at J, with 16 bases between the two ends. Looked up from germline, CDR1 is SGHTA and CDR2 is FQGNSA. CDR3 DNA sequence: TGTGCCAGCAGCCCGAGGGCATTCTCGGACGAGCAGTACTTC. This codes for CASSPRAFSDEQYF.

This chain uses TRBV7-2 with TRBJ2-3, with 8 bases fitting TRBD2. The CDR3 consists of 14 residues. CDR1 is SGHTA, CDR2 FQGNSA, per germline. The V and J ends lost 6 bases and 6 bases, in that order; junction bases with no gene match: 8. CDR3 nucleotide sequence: TGTGCCAGCAGTCCCGGGGGGGCCTGGGATACGCAGTATTTT. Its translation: CASSPGGAWDTQYF.

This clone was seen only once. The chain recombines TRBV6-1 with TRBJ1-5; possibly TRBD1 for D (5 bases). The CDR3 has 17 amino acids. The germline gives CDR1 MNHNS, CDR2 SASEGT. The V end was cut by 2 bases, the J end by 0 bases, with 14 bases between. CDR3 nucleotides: TGTGCCAGCAGTGAATGGGGGGGGATCTATAGCAATCAGCCCCAGCATTTT. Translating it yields CASSEWGGIYSNQPQHF.

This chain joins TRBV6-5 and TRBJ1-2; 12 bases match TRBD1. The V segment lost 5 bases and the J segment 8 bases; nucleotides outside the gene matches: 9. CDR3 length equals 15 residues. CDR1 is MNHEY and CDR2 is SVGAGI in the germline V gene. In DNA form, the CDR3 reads TGTGCCAGCAGTCGAGGGACAGGGGGCGGTGGCGGCTACACCTTC. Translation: CASSRGTGGGGGYTF.

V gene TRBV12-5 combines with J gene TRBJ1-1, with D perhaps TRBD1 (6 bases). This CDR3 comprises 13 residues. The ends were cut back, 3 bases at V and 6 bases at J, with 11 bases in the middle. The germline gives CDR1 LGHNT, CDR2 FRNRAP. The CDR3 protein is CASGFFEGAEAFF. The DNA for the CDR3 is TGTGCTAGTGGTTTCTTTGAGGGGGCTGAAGCTTTCTTT.

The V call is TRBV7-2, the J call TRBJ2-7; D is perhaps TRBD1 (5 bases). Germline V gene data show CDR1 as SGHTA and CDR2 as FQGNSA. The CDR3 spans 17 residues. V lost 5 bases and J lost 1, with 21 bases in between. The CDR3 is CASSTIAGFSGSYEQYF. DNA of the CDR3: TGTGCCAGCAGCACGATCGCAGGGTTCTCAGGGTCCTACGAGCAGTACTTC.